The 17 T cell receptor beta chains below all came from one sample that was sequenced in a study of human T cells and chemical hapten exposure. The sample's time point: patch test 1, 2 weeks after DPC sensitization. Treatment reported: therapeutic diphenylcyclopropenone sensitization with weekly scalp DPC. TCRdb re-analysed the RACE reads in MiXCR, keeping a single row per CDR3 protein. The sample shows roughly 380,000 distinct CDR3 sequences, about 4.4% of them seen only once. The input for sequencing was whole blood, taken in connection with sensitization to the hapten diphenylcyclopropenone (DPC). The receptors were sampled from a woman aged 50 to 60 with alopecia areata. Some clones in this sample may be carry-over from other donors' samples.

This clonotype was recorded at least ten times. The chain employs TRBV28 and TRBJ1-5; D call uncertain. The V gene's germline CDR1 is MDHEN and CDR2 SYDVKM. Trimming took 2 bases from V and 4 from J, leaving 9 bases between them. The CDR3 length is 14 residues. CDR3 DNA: TGTGCCAGCAGTTTAAGTTATCCAAATCAGCCCCAGCATTTT. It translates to CASSLSYPNQPQHF. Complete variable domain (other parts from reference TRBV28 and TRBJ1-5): DVKVTQSSRYLVKRTGEKVFLECVQDMDHENMFWYRQDPGLGLRLIYFSYDVKMKEKGDIPEGYSVSREKKERFSLILESASTNQTSMYLCASSLSYPNQPQHFGDGTRLSIL.

The CDR3: CASSYASGHTDTQYF. The CDR3 DNA reads TGTGCCAGCAGTTACGCTAGCGGGCACACAGATACGCAGTATTTT. This chain joins TRBV6-6 and TRBJ2-3; 8 nucleotides match TRBD2. Germline loops: CDR1 MNHNY, CDR2 SVGAGI (reference sequence). Trimming at V came to 2 bases and at J to 2 bases, leaving 3 bases not matched to a gene. The CDR3 sequence is 15 residues long.

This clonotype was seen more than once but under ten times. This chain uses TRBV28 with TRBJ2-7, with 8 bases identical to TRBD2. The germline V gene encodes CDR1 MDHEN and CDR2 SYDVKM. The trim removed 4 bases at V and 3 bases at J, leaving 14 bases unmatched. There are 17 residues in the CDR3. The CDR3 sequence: CASSSHRRSSGVYEQYF. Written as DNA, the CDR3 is TGTGCCAGCAGTTCTCACCGCCGGAGTAGCGGGGTCTACGAGCAGTACTTC.

The CDR3 spells CSARALAVEQFF. The CDR3 nucleotides read TGCAGTGCTAGAGCTCTGGCGGTTGAGCAGTTCTTC. The chain links TRBV20-1 to TRBJ2-1, with D hard to call. There are 12 residues in the CDR3. Germline V gene data show CDR1 as DFQATT and CDR2 as SNEGSKA (reference sequence). The V end was cut by 1 base, the J end by 9 bases, with 10 bases between.

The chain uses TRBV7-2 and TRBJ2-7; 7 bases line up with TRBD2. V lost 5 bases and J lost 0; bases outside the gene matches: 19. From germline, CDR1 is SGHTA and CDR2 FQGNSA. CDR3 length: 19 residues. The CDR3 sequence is CASSLMVVAGPHFSYEQYF. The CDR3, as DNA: TGTGCCAGCAGCCTAATGGTGGTAGCGGGTCCACATTTCTCCTACGAGCAGTACTTC.

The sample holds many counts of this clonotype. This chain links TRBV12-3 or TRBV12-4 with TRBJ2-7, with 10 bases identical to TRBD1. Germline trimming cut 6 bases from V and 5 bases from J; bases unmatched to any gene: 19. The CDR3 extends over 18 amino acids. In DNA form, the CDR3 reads TGTGCCAGCAGCCGATTAGGGCGGATCGAGGACAGGGGGGACGAGCAGTACTTC. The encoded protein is CASSRLGRIEDRGDEQYF.

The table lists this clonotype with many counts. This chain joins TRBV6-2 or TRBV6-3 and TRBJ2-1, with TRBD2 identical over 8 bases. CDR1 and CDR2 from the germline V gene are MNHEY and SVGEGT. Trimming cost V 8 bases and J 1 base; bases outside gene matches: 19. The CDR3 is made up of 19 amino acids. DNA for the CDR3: TGTGCCAGCGGGCACCTCTGGGGCGGGGGGCCCAAATCCTACAATGAGCAGTTCTTC. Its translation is CASGHLWGGGPKSYNEQFF.

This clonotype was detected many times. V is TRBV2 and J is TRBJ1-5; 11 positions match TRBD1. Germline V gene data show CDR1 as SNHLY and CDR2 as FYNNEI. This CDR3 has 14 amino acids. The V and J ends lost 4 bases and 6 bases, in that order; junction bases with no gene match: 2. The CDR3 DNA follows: TGTGCCAGCAGTGGGACAGGGGGCCGTCAGCCCCAGCATTTT. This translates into CASSGTGGRQPQHF.

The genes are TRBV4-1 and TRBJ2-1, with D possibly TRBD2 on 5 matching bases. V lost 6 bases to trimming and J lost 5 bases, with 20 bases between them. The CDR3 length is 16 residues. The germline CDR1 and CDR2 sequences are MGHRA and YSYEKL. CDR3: CASRLWERDPNNEQFF. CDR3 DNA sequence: TGCGCCAGCAGGCTCTGGGAGAGAGACCCGAACAATGAGCAGTTCTTC.

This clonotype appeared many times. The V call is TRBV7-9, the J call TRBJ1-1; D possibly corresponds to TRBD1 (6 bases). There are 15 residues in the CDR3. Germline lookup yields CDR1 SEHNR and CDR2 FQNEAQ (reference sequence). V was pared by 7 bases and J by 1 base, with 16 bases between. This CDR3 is CASNYGGQSNTEAFF. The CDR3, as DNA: TGTGCCAGCAACTATGGGGGACAATCGAACACTGAAGCTTTCTTT.

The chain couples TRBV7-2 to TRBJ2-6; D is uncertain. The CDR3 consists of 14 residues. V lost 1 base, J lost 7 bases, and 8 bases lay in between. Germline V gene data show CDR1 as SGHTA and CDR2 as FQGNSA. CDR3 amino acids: CASSLGREANVLTF. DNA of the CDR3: TGTGCCAGCAGCTTAGGAAGGGAAGCCAACGTCCTGACTTTC.

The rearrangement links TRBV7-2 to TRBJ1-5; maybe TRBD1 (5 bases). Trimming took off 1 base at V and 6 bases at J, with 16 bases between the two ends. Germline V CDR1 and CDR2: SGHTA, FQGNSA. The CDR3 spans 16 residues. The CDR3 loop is CASSLGSGTLGQPQHF. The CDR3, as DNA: TGTGCCAGCAGCTTAGGTTCGGGGACGCTCGGTCAGCCCCAGCATTTT.

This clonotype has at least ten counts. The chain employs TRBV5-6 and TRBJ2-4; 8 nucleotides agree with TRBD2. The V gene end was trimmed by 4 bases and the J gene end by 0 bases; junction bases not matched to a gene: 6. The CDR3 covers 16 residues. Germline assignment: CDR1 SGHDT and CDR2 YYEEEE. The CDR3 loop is CASSRGTSLAKNIQYF. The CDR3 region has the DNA TGTGCCAGCAGCCGCGGGACTAGTCTAGCCAAAAACATTCAGTACTTC.

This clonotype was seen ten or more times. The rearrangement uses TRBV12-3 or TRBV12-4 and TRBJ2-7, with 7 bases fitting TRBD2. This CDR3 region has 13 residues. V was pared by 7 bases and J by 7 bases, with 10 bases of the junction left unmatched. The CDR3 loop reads CASTPNGGGEQYF. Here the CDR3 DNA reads TGTGCCAGCACCCCTAACGGCGGGGGAGAGCAGTACTTC.

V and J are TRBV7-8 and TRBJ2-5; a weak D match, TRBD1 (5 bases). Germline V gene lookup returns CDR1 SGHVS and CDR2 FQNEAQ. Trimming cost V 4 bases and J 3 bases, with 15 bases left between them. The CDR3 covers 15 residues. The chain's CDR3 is CASSYRAGQEETQYF. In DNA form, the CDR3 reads TGTGCCAGCAGCTACCGGGCAGGGCAGGAAGAGACCCAGTACTTC.

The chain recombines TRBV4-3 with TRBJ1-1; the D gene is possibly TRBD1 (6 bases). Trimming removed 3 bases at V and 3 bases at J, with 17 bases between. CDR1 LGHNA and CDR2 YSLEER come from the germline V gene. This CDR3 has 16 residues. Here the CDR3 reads CASSHPRGGPDTEAFF. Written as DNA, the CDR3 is TGCGCCAGCAGCCACCCTAGGGGGGGCCCGGACACTGAAGCTTTCTTT.

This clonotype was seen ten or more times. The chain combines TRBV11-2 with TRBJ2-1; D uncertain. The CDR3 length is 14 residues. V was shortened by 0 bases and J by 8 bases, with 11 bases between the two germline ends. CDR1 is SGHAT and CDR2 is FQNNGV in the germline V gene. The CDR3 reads CASSLDRANDEQFF. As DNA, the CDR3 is TGTGCCAGCAGCTTAGATCGGGCGAACGATGAGCAGTTCTTC.